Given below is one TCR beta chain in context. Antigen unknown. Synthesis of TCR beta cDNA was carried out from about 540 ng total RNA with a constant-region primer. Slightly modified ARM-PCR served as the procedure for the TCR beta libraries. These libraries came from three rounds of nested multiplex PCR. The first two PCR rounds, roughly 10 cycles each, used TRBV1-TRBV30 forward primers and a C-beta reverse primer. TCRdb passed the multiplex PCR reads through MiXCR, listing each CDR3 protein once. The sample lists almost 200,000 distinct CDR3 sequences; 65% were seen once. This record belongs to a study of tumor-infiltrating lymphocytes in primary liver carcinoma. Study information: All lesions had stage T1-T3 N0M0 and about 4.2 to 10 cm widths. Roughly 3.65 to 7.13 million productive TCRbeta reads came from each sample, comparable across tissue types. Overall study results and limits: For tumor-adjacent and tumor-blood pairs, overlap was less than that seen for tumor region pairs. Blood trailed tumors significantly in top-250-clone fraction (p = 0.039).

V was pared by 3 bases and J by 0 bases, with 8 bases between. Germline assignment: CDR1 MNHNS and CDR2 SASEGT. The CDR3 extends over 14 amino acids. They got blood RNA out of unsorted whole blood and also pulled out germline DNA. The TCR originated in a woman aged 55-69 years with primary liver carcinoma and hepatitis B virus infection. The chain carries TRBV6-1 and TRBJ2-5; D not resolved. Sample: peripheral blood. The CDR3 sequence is CASSDLWNQETQYF. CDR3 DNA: TGTGCCAGCAGTGATCTTTGGAACCAAGAGACCCAGTACTTC.